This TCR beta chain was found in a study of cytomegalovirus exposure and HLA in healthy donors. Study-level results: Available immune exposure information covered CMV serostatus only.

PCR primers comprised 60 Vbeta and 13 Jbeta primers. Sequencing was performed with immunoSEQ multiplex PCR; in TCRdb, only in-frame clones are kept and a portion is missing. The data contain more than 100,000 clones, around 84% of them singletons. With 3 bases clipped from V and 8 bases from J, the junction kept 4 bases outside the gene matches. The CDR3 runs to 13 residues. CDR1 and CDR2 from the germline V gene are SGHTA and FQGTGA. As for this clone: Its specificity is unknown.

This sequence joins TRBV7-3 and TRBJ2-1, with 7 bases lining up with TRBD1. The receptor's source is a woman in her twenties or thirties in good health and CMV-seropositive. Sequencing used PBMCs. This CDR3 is CASSFDRVDEQFF. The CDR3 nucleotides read TGTGCCAGCAGCTTCGACAGGGTGGATGAGCAGTTCTTC.